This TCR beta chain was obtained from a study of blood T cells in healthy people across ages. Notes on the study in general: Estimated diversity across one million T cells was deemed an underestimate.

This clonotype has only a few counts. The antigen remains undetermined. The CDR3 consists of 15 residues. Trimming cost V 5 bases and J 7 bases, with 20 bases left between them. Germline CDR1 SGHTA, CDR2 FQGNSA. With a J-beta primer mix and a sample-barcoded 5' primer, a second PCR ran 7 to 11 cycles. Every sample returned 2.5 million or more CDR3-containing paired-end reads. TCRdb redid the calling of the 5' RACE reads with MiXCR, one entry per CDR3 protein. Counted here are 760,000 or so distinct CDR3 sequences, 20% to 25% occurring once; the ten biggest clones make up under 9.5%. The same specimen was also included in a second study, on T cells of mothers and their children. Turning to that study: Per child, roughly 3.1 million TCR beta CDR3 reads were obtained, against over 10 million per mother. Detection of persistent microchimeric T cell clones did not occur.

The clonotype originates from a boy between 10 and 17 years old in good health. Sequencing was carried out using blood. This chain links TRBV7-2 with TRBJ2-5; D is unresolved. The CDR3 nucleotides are TGTGCCAGCAGCGACGTCGGGTCGGCCCGTCCGACCCAGTACTTC. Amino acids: CASSDVGSARPTQYF.